This TCR beta chain comes out of a study of T cells in Graves' hyperthyroidism and ophthalmopathy (dated by TCRdb to the late 2010s). Regarding the complete study: A discovery cohort of about a hundred patients, roughly 43 with Graves' ophthalmopathy and more than 55 with stable Graves' hyperthyroidism, was used to find distinguishing TCR V-J signatures. Prospective prediction of ophthalmopathy was tested in an independent validation cohort of approximately 18 hyperthyroidism patients and around 16 patients who later progressed to ophthalmopathy. Once sampling was done, hyperthyroidism patients were given methimazole at a starting dose of 30 mg daily, whereas ophthalmopathy patients were given high-dose intravenous methylprednisolone. In addition, the study compared T-cell repertoires in thyroid tissue and in blood from a handful of Graves' hyperthyroidism patients. The paper describes TCR Vbeta CDR3 sequencing of 135 peripheral blood samples, made up of fewer than 50 ophthalmopathy patients, around 78 hyperthyroidism patients and some 17 progressor patients. The 100 discovery patients were randomly split 7:3 into training and test sets.

As to this clonotype: Its recognized antigen is unknown. Per-nucleotide qualities are absent, and no much larger clonotype sits a single base away.

TCR beta CDR3 regions were amplified from RNA transcripts. The first round of RT-PCR for the TCR CDR3 was performed with the HTBI primer set and the Qiagen OneStep RT-PCR kit. Libraries were constructed in a second round of multiplex PCR, after which size selection and purification were carried out. Libraries were sequenced paired-end with 100 bp reads on an Illumina HiSeq2000. The paper's data handling went like this. SOAPnuke was used to process the raw data, with reads discarded if the reads contained adapters or uncalled bases, had a mean Phred below 15, or lacked an exact constant-primer or identifier match. High-quality paired reads were merged using COPE v1.2.5, and each unique nucleotide sequence was defined as a clonotype. MiTCR v1.1 was used to align clonotypes to the IMGT TRBV, TRBD and TRBJ reference segments. The analysis was restricted to V-J combinations with a frequency above 0.0001, which together covered about 99% of the repertoires. The TCS score was defined as F50 (clonal expansion) divided by E x V (chaos), with BLOSUM62-based TCRdist calculated between CDR3 peptides within each V-J. Welch's t-statistics and random forest reduced roughly 530 V-J features to roughly 13, which were used in a naive Bayes classifier (R e1071). The Morisita-Horn index was used to measure how similar the thyroid and blood repertoires were. The public sequencing data were trimmed at Q25 with fastp and processed into clonotypes with MiXCR by TCRdb, which kept only in-frame beta chains. Each CDR3 protein appears once, grouped with its most common genes and DNA. The V and J calls here are based on TCRdb, not the publication. This sample holds hundreds of thousands of distinct CDR3 sequences; 45% were observed only once. The top ten clonotypes cover more than 7% of the sample.

The junction carries 13 bases between V and J, which are trimmed by 0 bases and 6 bases respectively. CDR1 and CDR2 are read off the germline V gene as SGHTS and YDEGEE. The CDR3 has 15 amino acids, counting the end cysteine and phenylalanine. Only the CDR3 DNA is retained, 45 bases long and in frame from the first base. The full study reports these points: A model built on a 13 V-J signature distinguished ophthalmopathy from stable hyperthyroidism, reaching 87.88% sensitivity and about 81% specificity in cross-validation and 80%/75% in testing. In validation, the model predicted progression to ophthalmopathy with roughly 66% sensitivity and 72% to 85% specificity, a median of 6.5 months before onset. No statistical method was used to fix the sample size in advance, and group allocation was not hidden from the investigators. Blood samples also contained most of the expanded thyroid clonotypes (frequency above 0.001), which suggests that blood repertoires may reflect thyroid immune responses.

The study excluded patients with uncontrolled infections, other autoimmune diseases, pregnancy or lactation. Clinical symptoms, serum thyroxine and TRAb, thyroid ultrasound, and orbital computed tomography formed the basis for the diagnoses. Trizol reagent was used to extract total RNA, and RNA quality was then checked on an Agilent 2100 Bioanalyzer. The sequenced material came from peripheral blood or thyroid tissue (not recorded which). The sequence was collected from an adult man with Graves' disease, either hyperthyroidism or ophthalmopathy (not recorded which). This chain is built from TRBV5-8 and TRBJ1-5; a tentative D call is TRBD1 (5 bases match). The nucleotide sequence reads TGTGCCAGCAGCTTGGGGGCTTGGGGCACTCAGCCCCAGCATTTT. Its translation reads: CASSLGAWGTQPQHF.